This TCR beta chain comes out of a study of T cells in Graves' hyperthyroidism and ophthalmopathy. This clonotype has a count of ten or more. RNA transcripts served as the template for amplifying TCR beta CDR3 regions. In the first-round RT-PCR of the TCR CDR3, the HTBI primer set was used. TCRdb processed the multiplex PCR reads anew with MiXCR; each CDR3 protein has one entry. The sample has 550,000 to 700,000 distinct CDR3 sequences, over 12% seen once. Each diagnosis drew on symptoms, thyroxine, TRAb, thyroid ultrasound and orbital computed tomography findings. This CDR3 is 16 amino acids long. The germline V gene has CDR1 LNHDA and CDR2 SQIVND (reference sequence). V lost 5 bases and J lost 5; bases outside the gene matches: 11.

V and J are TRBV19 and TRBJ2-5, with 10 bases fitting TRBD2. The TCR was taken from a middle-aged woman with Graves' ophthalmopathy. The sample comprised blood. CDR3: CASSWGLAPRGETQYF. The CDR3 DNA follows: TGTGCCAGTAGTTGGGGACTAGCGCCCCGAGGCGAGACCCAGTACTTC.